This T cell receptor (beta chain) is from a study of blood T cell repertoires in COVID-19. V lost 2 bases and J 7 bases, leaving 11 bases between the germline ends. The CDR3 length is 13 residues. Germline V gene sequence: CDR1 LNHDA, CDR2 SQIVND (reference sequence). Produced via immunoSEQ multiplex PCR; TCRdb's table is partial and in-frame only. Of around 250,000 clones listed, roughly 88% are singletons. Sequenced: peripheral blood. This TCR was sampled from a woman aged 80 or over with COVID-19, enrolled during active disease. This chain joins TRBV19 and TRBJ1-1; D gene uncertain. The CDR3 region is CASSIRTRDEAFF. The CDR3 DNA reads as TGTGCCAGTAGTATACGAACTAGAGATGAAGCTTTCTTT.